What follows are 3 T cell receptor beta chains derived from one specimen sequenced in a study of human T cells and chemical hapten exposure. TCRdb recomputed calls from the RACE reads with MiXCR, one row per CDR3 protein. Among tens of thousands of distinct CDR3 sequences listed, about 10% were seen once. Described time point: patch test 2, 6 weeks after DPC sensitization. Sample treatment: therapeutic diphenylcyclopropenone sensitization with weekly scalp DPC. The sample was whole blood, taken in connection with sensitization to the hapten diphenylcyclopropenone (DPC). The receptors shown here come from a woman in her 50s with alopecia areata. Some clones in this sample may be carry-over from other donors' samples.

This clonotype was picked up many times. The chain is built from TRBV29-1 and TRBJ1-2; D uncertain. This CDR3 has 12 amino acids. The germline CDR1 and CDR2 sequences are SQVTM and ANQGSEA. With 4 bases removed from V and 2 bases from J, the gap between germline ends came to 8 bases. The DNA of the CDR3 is TGCAGCGTTGCAAGCAGGAACTATGGCTACACCTTC. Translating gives CSVASRNYGYTF.

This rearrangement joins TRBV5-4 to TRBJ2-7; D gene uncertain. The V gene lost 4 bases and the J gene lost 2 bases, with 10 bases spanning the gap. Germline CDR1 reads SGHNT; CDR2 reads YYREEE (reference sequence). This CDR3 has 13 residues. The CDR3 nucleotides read TGTGCCAGCAGCCCAAAAAGTGCCTACGAGCAGTACTTC. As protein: CASSPKSAYEQYF.

DNA of the CDR3: TGTGCCAGCAGCGGAACAGGGGGCGCGGCCTACACCTTC. Translated, it gives CASSGTGGAAYTF. This chain uses TRBV7-2 with TRBJ1-2; 9 positions agree with TRBD1. The length of the CDR3 is 13 residues. The trim removed 5 bases at V and 10 bases at J, leaving 8 bases unmatched. Germline CDR1 SGHTA, CDR2 FQGNSA.